This T cell receptor (beta chain) was found in a study of T cell changes during pregnancy in multiple sclerosis. This clone was observed a few times. Profiling relied on immunoSEQ multiplex PCR, and the TCRdb table lists in-frame clones only, not all of them. Of 45,000 to 60,000 clones listed, approximately 90% were seen once; the top ten hold roughly 0.2%. Trimming took 5 bases from V and 0 from J; bases not matched to a gene: 8. From germline, CDR1 is SGHRS and CDR2 YFSETQ. There are 17 residues in the CDR3. The chain combines TRBV5-1 with TRBJ2-4; 10 nucleotides line up with TRBD2. This clonotype originated in a female donor with multiple sclerosis, enrolled in a pregnancy study. Sequences were derived from CD4+ T cells from peripheral blood mononuclear cells, sampled in the second trimester of pregnancy. The CDR3 loop reads CASSRLAGGQAKNIQYF. The CDR3, as DNA: TGCGCCAGCAGTCGTTTAGCGGGAGGTCAAGCCAAAAACATTCAGTACTTC.